This T cell receptor (beta chain) was recovered during a study of beta chain features in type 1 diabetes. Study background: On cell yields, gender and age, patients and healthy donors were similar. Findings and limits, study-wide: Shorter TCRB CDR3s, moderately but significantly so, marked every one of the four CD4+ subsets in Type 1 diabetes patients.

Expressed TCRB transcripts were sequenced because the isolated RNA had all been reverse transcribed beforehand. Profiling relied on immunoSEQ multiplex PCR, and the TCRdb table lists in-frame clones only, not all of them. The data show under 300,000 clones, 20% to 25% seen once. Notes on this clone: What it recognizes is unknown.

CDR1 SQVTM and CDR2 ANQGSEA come from the germline V gene. The CDR3 consists of 14 residues. The rearrangement uses TRBV29-1 and TRBJ2-5; no clear D. The J call is uncertain, as TRBJ2-7 better fits the DNA end. Sequenced material: naive CD4+ T cells from blood. The sequence was collected from a woman in her 30s with type 1 diabetes. The DNA of the CDR3 is TGCAGCGTTGTTATTGATCTAGACTCCTACGAGCAGTACTTC. This encodes CSVVIDLDSYEQYF.